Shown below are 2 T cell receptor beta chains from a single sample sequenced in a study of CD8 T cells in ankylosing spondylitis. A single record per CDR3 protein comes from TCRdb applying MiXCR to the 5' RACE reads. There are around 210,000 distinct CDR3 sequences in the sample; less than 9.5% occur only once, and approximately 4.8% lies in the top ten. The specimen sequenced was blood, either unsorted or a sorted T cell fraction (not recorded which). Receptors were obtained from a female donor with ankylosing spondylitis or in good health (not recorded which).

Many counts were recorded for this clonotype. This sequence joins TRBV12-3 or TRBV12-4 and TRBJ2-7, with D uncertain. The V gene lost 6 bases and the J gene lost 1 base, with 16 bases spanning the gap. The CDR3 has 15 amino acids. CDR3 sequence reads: CASSPLIGPSYEQYF. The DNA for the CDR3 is TGTGCCAGCAGCCCTCTCATTGGTCCTTCCTACGAGCAGTACTTC.

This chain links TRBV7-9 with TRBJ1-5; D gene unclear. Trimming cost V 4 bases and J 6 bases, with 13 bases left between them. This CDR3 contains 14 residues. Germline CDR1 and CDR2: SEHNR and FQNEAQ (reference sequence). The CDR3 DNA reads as TGTGCCAGCAGCTCCACCGAGGGTTCTCAGCCCCAGCATTTT. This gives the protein CASSSTEGSQPQHF.